Listed below are T cell receptor beta chains from one sample, sequenced in a study of CD8+ T cells in alopecia areata. Assay used: immunoSEQ multiplex PCR; TCRdb lists only in-frame clones, some missing. This sample has roughly 220,000 clones, with around 65% found just once. This material consisted of CD4+ T cells sorted from blood, taken at approximately week 42, from a patient treated with tofacitinib. Receptors originate from a human donor with alopecia areata. The CDR3 runs from the conserved cysteine through the conserved F or W. D genes are given only for firm matches. Clone size is given for some rows only: seen once, a few or many times, or a class if the clone is expanded.

j_call v_call clone_size cdr3_length d_call cdr3_nt cdr3_aa
TRBJ1-4 TRBV29-1 few 12 . TGCAGCGTTGAGGGCCAGAATGAAAAACTGTTTTTT CSVEGQNEKLFF
TRBJ2-1 TRBV7-2 . 14 . TGTGCCAGCAGCTCCACCACGACAGTCAATGAGCAGTTCTTC CASSSTTTVNEQFF
TRBJ2-7 TRBV29-1 . 15 . TGCAGCGTTGAGGGACCCACAAAAAATTCCTACGAGCAGTACTTC CSVEGPTKNSYEQYF
TRBJ2-1 TRBV28 . 15 TRBD1 TGTGCCAGCAGCCGGACAGGGGGCACCTACAATGAGCAGTTCTTC CASSRTGGTYNEQFF
TRBJ2-7 TRBV29-1 few 13 . TGCAGCGTTCGCCCATTAAGGGATAGCGAGCAGTACTTC CSVRPLRDSEQYF
TRBJ1-5 TRBV30 . 13 . TGTGCCTGGAGTGTGGGGGGGGTTCAGCCCCAGCATTTT CAWSVGGVQPQHF
TRBJ2-7 TRBV29-1 . 12 . TGCAGCGTAGTGACAGGACTCTACGAGCAGTACTTC CSVVTGLYEQYF
TRBJ1-2 TRBV7-6 . 13 TRBD1 TGTGCCAGCAGCTCCCCAGGGGGCGATGGCTACACCTTC CASSSPGGDGYTF
TRBJ2-5 TRBV29-1 . 15 . TGCAGCGTTGAAGACACAAGGACGCCCCGCGATCCCCAGTACTTC CSVEDTRTPRDPQYF
TRBJ2-7 TRBV4-3 once 15 . TGCGCCAGCAGCCAAGTATACGGGGACCACTACGAGCAGTACTTC CASSQVYGDHYEQYF
TRBJ2-7 TRBV29-1 . 13 . TGCAGCGTTGCCAAGGGACTGAACTACGAGCAGTACTTC CSVAKGLNYEQYF
TRBJ2-5 TRBV5-1 . 14 . TGCGCCAGCAGCTTGTGGGGTACTCAAGAGACCCAGTACTTC CASSLWGTQETQYF
TRBJ1-2 TRBV9 . 13 TRBD1 TGTGCCAGCAGGTCAGGGGGCCGGTATGGCTACACCTTC CASRSGGRYGYTF
TRBJ2-7 TRBV4-2 few 15 TRBD2 TGTGCCAGCAGCCAACCGGGACTAGACGTCTACGAGCAGTACTTC CASSQPGLDVYEQYF
TRBJ1-4 TRBV5-1 . 15 . TGCGCCAGCAGCTTCGGACGAGCAACTAATGAAAAACTGTTTTTT CASSFGRATNEKLFF
TRBJ1-5 TRBV29-1 . 13 . TGCAGCGTTGATGGCCCCCCCGGGGGGACCCAGCATTTT CSVDGPPGGTQHF
TRBJ1-1 TRBV5-4 . 14 . TGTGCCAGCAGCTTGGTACAGGGTGGCACTGAAGCTTTCTTT CASSLVQGGTEAFF
TRBJ2-7 TRBV27 . 14 . TGTGCCAGCAGAAAAGGACTCCTCGCCTACGAGCAGTACTTC CASRKGLLAYEQYF
TRBJ1-1 TRBV30 . 14 . TGTGCCTGGAGCCCGGGACCTCCGAACACTGAAGCTTTCTTT CAWSPGPPNTEAFF
TRBJ2-7 TRBV6-5 few 14 . TGTGCCAGCAGAAGGACGGGACGACTCTACGAGCAGTACTTC CASRRTGRLYEQYF
TRBJ2-3 TRBV4-2 . 15 . TGTGCCAGCAGCCAAGATCTAGAGGTGGCAGATACGCAGTATTTT CASSQDLEVADTQYF
TRBJ2-3 TRBV5-5 . 14 . TGTGCCAGCAGCACCCGGGGCAACACAGATACGCAGTATTTT CASSTRGNTDTQYF
TRBJ2-2 TRBV5-1 many 14 . TGCGCCAGCAGCACGAACGACTGGACCGGGGAGCTGTTTTTT CASSTNDWTGELFF
TRBJ2-1 TRBV11-3 . 14 . TGTGCCAGCAGCCCTGGACAGGGAGGGAATGAGCAGTTCTTC CASSPGQGGNEQFF
TRBJ2-7 TRBV30 . 14 TRBD2 TGTGCCTGGAGCAGGCGGGGGGTCTCCTACGAGCAGTACTTC CAWSRRGVSYEQYF
TRBJ2-3 TRBV29-1 . 13 . TGCAGCGTCGTTAAACAGGGAGGTCATACGCAGTATTTT CSVVKQGGHTQYF
TRBJ2-7 TRBV2 . 16 . TGTGCCAGCAGTGAATCATCAGGCTTCAGCTCCTACGAGCAGTACTTC CASSESSGFSSYEQYF
TRBJ1-5 TRBV29-1 . 14 TRBD1 TGCAGCGTTGTAGAGGGGGCAGGCAATCAGCCCCAGCATTTT CSVVEGAGNQPQHF
TRBJ2-3 TRBV29-1 . 14 . TGCAGCGTTGGGGGCAGGGCCCTCCCCAATACGCAGTATTTT CSVGGRALPNTQYF
TRBJ1-2 TRBV7-9 . 13 TRBD1 TGTGCCAGCAGCCGACAGGGTGGCTATGGCTACACCTTC CASSRQGGYGYTF
TRBJ2-7 TRBV7-9 . 14 TRBD1 TGTGCCAGCAGCTTAGTACAGGGGGACTACGAGCAGTACTTC CASSLVQGDYEQYF
TRBJ2-2 TRBV5-6 . 16 . TGTGCCAGCAGCTTGAGTCCGATGGCGAACACCGGGGAGCTGTTTTTT CASSLSPMANTGELFF
TRBJ1-1 TRBV19 few 17 TRBD1 TGTGCCAGTAGTCCCCTCCAGGACAGGAAAAGAAACACTGAAGCTTTCTTT CASSPLQDRKRNTEAFF
TRBJ2-7 TRBV5-1 . 12 TRBD2 TGCGCCAGCAGCTTGTCGGGGGGCGAGCAGTACTTC CASSLSGGEQYF
TRBJ1-5 TRBV30 . 15 TRBD1 TGTGCCTGGAAGACAGGGGCAGGGAGCAATCAGCCCCAGCATTTT CAWKTGAGSNQPQHF
TRBJ1-2 TRBV4-1 . 14 . TGCGCCAGCAGCCAAGATGGGGGGCTGGAAGGCTACACCTTC CASSQDGGLEGYTF
TRBJ1-1 TRBV30 . 13 . TGTGCCTGGAACTTGAGGTTGGATACTGAAGCTTTCTTT CAWNLRLDTEAFF
TRBJ1-5 TRBV30 . 13 . TGTGCCTGGAGCAGGGAGACCAGTCAGCCCCAGCATTTT CAWSRETSQPQHF
TRBJ1-1 TRBV30 . 12 . TGTGCCTGGAATAGGGAATCCACTGAAGCTTTCTTT CAWNRESTEAFF
TRBJ1-1 TRBV4-3 . 13 . TGCGCCAGCAGCCAAGATCGGGGTAGGGAAGCTTTCTTT CASSQDRGREAFF
TRBJ2-3 TRBV4-3 once 16 TRBD2 TGCGCCAGCAGCCAGTCGGCTAGCGGGGCAACAGATACGCAGTATTTT CASSQSASGATDTQYF
TRBJ1-1 TRBV29-1 . 10 . TGCAGCTCTAAGAACACTGAAGCTTTCTTT CSSKNTEAFF
TRBJ1-6 TRBV2 . 14 . TGTGCCAGCATCGGGGGACGTAATAATTCACCCCTCCACTTT CASIGGRNNSPLHF
TRBJ2-1 TRBV6-5 few 14 . TGTGCCATCACTGGTGCGGGGACCCTCAGGAAGCAGTTCTTC CAITGAGTLRKQFF
TRBJ2-6 TRBV7-3 few 18 TRBD1 TGTGCCAGCAGCTTAGTCGGGACAGGGAAAGCTGGGGCCAACGTCCTGACTTTC CASSLVGTGKAGANVLTF
TRBJ2-7 TRBV2 . 13 . TGTGCCAGCATGGCGGACAGTGTCCACGAGCAGTACTTC CASMADSVHEQYF
TRBJ2-3 TRBV11-2 few 13 TRBD2 TGTGCCAGCAGCCGACTAGCGACAGATACGCAGTATTTT CASSRLATDTQYF
TRBJ1-4 TRBV11-3 few 15 TRBD1 TGTGCCAGCAGCCCACGGACAGGGAATAATGAAAAACTGTTTTTT CASSPRTGNNEKLFF
TRBJ2-5 TRBV15 once 17 TRBD1 TGTGCCACCAGCAGAGGTCAGCCGACAGGGGGCCAAGAGACCCAGTACTTC CATSRGQPTGGQETQYF
TRBJ2-3 TRBV4-3 . 13 . TGCGCCAGCAGCCAAGAGCCCGGGCATACGCAGTATTTT CASSQEPGHTQYF